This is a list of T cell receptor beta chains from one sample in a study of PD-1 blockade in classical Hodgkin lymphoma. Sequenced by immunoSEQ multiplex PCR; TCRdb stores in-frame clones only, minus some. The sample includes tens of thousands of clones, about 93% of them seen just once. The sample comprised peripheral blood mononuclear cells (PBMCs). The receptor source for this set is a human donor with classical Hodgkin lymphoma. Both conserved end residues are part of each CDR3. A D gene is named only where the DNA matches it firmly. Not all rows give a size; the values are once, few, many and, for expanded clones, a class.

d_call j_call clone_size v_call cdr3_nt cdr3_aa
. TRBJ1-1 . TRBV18 TGTGCCAGCTCACTATGGACAGCTCCCATGAACACTGAAGCTTTCTTT CASSLWTAPMNTEAFF
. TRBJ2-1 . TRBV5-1 TGCGCCAGCAGCTTTAGCGGTTCCTACAATGAGCAGTTCTTC CASSFSGSYNEQFF
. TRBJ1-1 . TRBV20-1 TGCAGTGCTAGTAGATCCAGAGGAGCTTTCTTT CSASRSRGAFF
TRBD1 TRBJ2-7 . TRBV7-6 TGTGCCAGCAGCGACCGGGACAGGAGAGACTACGAGCAGTACTTC CASSDRDRRDYEQYF
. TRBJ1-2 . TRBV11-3 TGTGCCAGCAGCCCCCTGATGACCAACTATGGCTACACCTTC CASSPLMTNYGYTF
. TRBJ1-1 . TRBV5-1 TGCGCCAGCAGCCCCGGGAAGAACACTGAAGCTTTCTTT CASSPGKNTEAFF
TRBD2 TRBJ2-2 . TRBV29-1 TGCAGCGTTGTGCGGGGGATGAACACCGGGGAGCTGTTTTTT CSVVRGMNTGELFF
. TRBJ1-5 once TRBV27 TGTGCCAGCAGTTCCCTGGGTCAGGGGATCGGCAATCAGCCCCAGCATTTT CASSSLGQGIGNQPQHF
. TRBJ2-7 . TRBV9 TGTGCCAGCAGCGCTCACCCGGGAGTTGGCTACGAGCAGTACTTC CASSAHPGVGYEQYF
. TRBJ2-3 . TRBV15 TGTGCCACCAGCAGACCTTCCTTCGTGGGAGATACGCAGTATTTT CATSRPSFVGDTQYF
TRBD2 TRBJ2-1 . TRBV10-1 TGCGCCAGGCTAGCGGGAGGTTGGGGGAATGAGCAGTTCTTC CARLAGGWGNEQFF
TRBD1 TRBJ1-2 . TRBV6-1 TGTGCCAGCAGTGAAGGCCCAGGGGGCAACTATGGCTACACCTTC CASSEGPGGNYGYTF
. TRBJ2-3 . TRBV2 TGTGCCACACTTCAATCACGCACAGATACGCAGTATTTT CATLQSRTDTQYF
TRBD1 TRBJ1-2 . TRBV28 TGTGCCAGCCATCCCGGGACAGGGGAACCCTATGGCTACACCTTC CASHPGTGEPYGYTF
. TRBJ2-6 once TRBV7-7 TGTGCCAGCAGCGCGGTGTTAATGCCACAAAGTCGGGCCAACGTCCTGACTTTC CASSAVLMPQSRANVLTF
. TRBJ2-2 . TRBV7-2 TGTGCCAGCAGCTTAATTTCGATTCACACCGGGGAGCTGTTTTTT CASSLISIHTGELFF
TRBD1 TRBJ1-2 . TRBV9 TGTGCCAGCAGCGTAGGGGTAAACCGGAGGACAGGTCACTATGGCTACACCTTC CASSVGVNRRTGHYGYTF
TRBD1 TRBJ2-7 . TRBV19 TGTGCCAGTAGTAAACCACCGGGACAGGGATACTACGAGCAGTACTTC CASSKPPGQGYYEQYF
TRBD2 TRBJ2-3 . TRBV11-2 TGTGCCAGCAGATCTCCCCGGGGGGGCACGCAGTATTTT CASRSPRGGTQYF
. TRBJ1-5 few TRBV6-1 TGTGCCAGCAGTACAGGGTTCAATCAGCCCCAGCATTTT CASSTGFNQPQHF
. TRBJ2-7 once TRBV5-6 TGTGCCAGCAGCCTGCCACAGGGTTCCGGGCAGTACTTC CASSLPQGSGQYF
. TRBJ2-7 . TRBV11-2 TGTGCCAGCAGCTTGGACGGGTACGAGCAGTACTTC CASSLDGYEQYF
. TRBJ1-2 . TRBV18 TGTGCCAGCTCAACTCTAACGAGGGAGGAAGGCTACACCTTC CASSTLTREEGYTF
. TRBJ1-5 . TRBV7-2 TGTGCCAGCAGCTTAATTGATTCTCAGCCCCAGCATTTT CASSLIDSQPQHF
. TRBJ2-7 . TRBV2 TGTGCCAGCACCCAGGAGGGGGAGTTGACCTCCTACGAGCAGTACTTC CASTQEGELTSYEQYF
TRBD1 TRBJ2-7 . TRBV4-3 TGCGCCAGCAGCCAAGATGTGTGGACAGGATTCTCCTACGAGCAGTACTTC CASSQDVWTGFSYEQYF
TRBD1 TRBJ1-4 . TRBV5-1 TGCGCCAGCAGCTTTGGACAGGGGAATGAAAAACTGTTTTTT CASSFGQGNEKLFF
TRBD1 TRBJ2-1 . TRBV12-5 TGTGCTAGTGGTCAAGGACAGGCAAATGAGCAGTTCTTC CASGQGQANEQFF
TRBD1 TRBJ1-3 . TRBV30 TGTGCCTGGAGTGCCGGTCCCGGGACAGGGACCACCATATATTTT CAWSAGPGTGTTIYF
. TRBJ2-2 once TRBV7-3 TGTGCCAGCAGTTTCCTACCAGGGGACACCGGGGAGCTGTTTTTT CASSFLPGDTGELFF
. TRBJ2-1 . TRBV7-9 TGTGCCAGCACCTATTCAAGAGAGGCGGGGAGTTCCTACAATGAGCAGTTCTTC CASTYSREAGSSYNEQFF
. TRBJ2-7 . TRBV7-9 TGTGCCAGCAGCCCTACCTGGTTACAGGCAACCAACTACGAGCAGTACTTC CASSPTWLQATNYEQYF
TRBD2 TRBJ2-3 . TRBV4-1 TGCGCCAGCAGCCAAACCGAGGGACTAGCGGGGAGTGCGCAGTATTTT CASSQTEGLAGSAQYF
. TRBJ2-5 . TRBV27 TGTGCCAGCAGACTTCAGAGAGCTGTGGAGACCCAGTACTTC CASRLQRAVETQYF
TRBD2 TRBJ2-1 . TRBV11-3 TGTGCCAGCAGCTGGGGACTAGCGGGAGGCGATGAGCAGTTCTTC CASSWGLAGGDEQFF
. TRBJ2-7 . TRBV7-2 TGTGCCAGCAGCCCCCTTCCGGGACAAACCTACGAGCAGTACTTC CASSPLPGQTYEQYF